Sequencing of this TCR beta chain was carried out in a study of long-term antiretroviral therapy in people with HIV. The study's findings and limits: All time points showed a repertoire dominated by clones expanded before ART.

Regarding this clone: The antigen remains unidentified.

Germline CDR1 is SGHVS and CDR2 is FQNEAQ. Trimming cost V 5 bases and J 5 bases; bases outside gene matches: 7. CDR3 length equals 14 residues. The assay, immunoSEQ v3.0, was run at survey level. Assay: immunoSEQ multiplex PCR; the TCRdb copy retains only in-frame clones and omits some. The table lists roughly 19,000 clones, roughly 92% of them singletons. The TCR comes from a woman between 50 and 59 years old with HIV. The chain recombines TRBV7-8 with TRBJ1-1, with TRBD1 matching 8 bases. The sample here was unsorted PBMCs, taken 4.4 years after starting antiretroviral therapy. The CDR3 reads CASSPGQGWTEAFF. The CDR3 bases are TGTGCCAGCAGCCCAGGACAGGGATGGACTGAAGCTTTCTTT.